This entry lists 6 T cell receptor beta chains sequenced from one sample in a study of cytomegalovirus exposure and HLA in healthy donors. The study ran its PCR with 60 Vbeta and 13 Jbeta primers. The data were produced by immunoSEQ multiplex PCR, yet TCRdb's version contains in-frame clones alone and is incomplete. The repertoire holds fewer than 200,000 clones, under 90% seen once, with 1.5% in the top ten. Sequenced: PBMCs. These TCRs come from a male donor in good health and CMV-seronegative.

V and J are TRBV2 and TRBJ1-1; perhaps TRBD1 as D (5 bases). The CDR3 has 13 amino acids. CDR1 and CDR2 from the germline V gene are SNHLY and FYNNEI. V lost 8 bases, J lost 4 bases, and 14 bases lay in between. The CDR3 sequence: CASGVGGGTEAFF. The CDR3 bases are TGTGCCAGCGGGGTCGGGGGGGGCACTGAAGCTTTCTTT. Full variable domain (outside the CDR3, taken from reference TRBV2 and TRBJ1-1): EPEVTQTPSHQVTQMGQEVILRCVPISNHLYFYWYRQILGQKVEFLVSFYNNEISEKSEIFDDQFSVERPDGSNFTLKIRSTKLEDSAMYFCASGVGGGTEAFFGQGTRLTVV.

This clone was observed once. At one boundary the junction diverges from the germline segment, which might be a read error. The chain is built from TRBV19 and TRBJ2-7, with 9 bases aligning to TRBD1. The CDR3 loop spans 15 amino acids. Germline CDR1 reads LNHDA; CDR2 reads SQIVND (reference sequence). CDR3 nucleotide sequence: TGTGCCGGTAGTACGGGGACAGGGACGATCCACGAGCAGTACTTC. The encoded protein is CAGSTGTGTIHEQYF.

The gene calls are TRBV25-1 and TRBJ2-1; 13 nucleotides agree with TRBD2. J lost 4 bases, V lost 6 bases, and 6 bases had no gene match. CDR1 is MGHDK and CDR2 is SYGVNS in the germline V gene. CDR3 length: 16 residues. CDR3 in amino acids: CASRKLAGGEYNEQFF. CDR3 DNA sequence: TGTGCCAGCAGGAAACTAGCGGGAGGGGAGTACAATGAGCAGTTCTTC.

The CDR3 loop reads CASSLARFTLANQPQHF. The CDR3 region has the DNA TGTGCCAGCAGCTTAGCGCGATTTACCCTAGCAAATCAGCCCCAGCATTTT. The J gene is TRBJ1-5, the V gene TRBV7-8, with D uncertain. The CDR3 loop spans 17 amino acids. In germline, CDR1 is SGHVS, CDR2 FQNEAQ. V lost 0 bases and J 4 bases, leaving 16 bases between the germline ends.

This clone came up a few times. The rearrangement links TRBV19 to TRBJ2-1; 12 nucleotides agree with TRBD2. Germline V gene lookup returns CDR1 LNHDA and CDR2 SQIVND (reference sequence). The CDR3 contains 18 residues. Trimming removed 7 bases from V and 5 bases from J; junction bases left unmatched: 15. CDR3 nucleotides: TGTGCCAGTAAGGCTAGCGGGAGGGCCTTTGTCCAAAACAATGAGCAGTTCTTC. Its translation: CASKASGRAFVQNNEQFF. Full variable domain (missing parts from reference TRBV19 and TRBJ2-1): DGGITQSPKYLFRKEGQNVTLSCEQNLNHDAMYWYRQDPGQGLRLIYYSQIVNDFQKGDIAEGYSVSREKKESFPLTVTSAQKNPTAFYLCASKASGRAFVQNNEQFFGPGTRLTVL.

This chain joins TRBV18 and TRBJ1-5, with D perhaps matching TRBD1 (6 bases). The CDR3 sequence is 16 residues long. V was clipped by 4 bases and J by 0 bases, with 13 bases between them. Germline V gives CDR1 KGHSH, CDR2 LQKENI. The CDR3 here is CASSRGQTNSNQPQHF. The CDR3 DNA reads TGTGCCAGCTCACGAGGACAGACTAATAGCAATCAGCCCCAGCATTTT.